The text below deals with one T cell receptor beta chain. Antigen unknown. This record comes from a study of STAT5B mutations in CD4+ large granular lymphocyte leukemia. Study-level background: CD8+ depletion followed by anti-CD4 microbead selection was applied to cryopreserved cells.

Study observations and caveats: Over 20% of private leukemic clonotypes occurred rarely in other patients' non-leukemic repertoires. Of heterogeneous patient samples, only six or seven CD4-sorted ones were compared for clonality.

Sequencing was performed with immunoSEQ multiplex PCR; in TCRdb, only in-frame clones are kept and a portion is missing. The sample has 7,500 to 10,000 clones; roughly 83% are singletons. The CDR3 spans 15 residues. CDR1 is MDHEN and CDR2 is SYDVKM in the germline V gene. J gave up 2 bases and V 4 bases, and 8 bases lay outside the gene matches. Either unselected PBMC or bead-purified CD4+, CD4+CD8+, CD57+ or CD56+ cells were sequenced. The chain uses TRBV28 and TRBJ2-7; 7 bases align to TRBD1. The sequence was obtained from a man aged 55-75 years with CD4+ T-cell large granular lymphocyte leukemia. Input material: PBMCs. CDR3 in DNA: TGTGCCAGCAGTTCCGGGACAGTCAAACCCTACGAGCAGTACTTC. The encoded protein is CASSSGTVKPYEQYF.